Below, 26 T cell receptor beta chains from the same sample are listed, as sequenced in a study of cytomegalovirus exposure and HLA in healthy donors. Amplification used 60 Vbeta primers and 13 Jbeta primers. The protocol was immunoSEQ multiplex PCR, while the TCRdb copy is restricted to in-frame clones and leaves out a portion. The top ten clones hold less than 5% of a sample with about 120,000 clones, roughly 78% of them seen once. Material: PBMCs. These receptors originate from a man in his thirties or forties in good health and CMV-seronegative.

This sequence joins TRBV6-5 and TRBJ1-1, with D unresolved. The CDR3 extends over 14 amino acids. Germline-derived CDR1 and CDR2 are MNHEY and SVGAGI. The V and J ends lost 2 bases and 2 bases respectively, with 9 bases between them. In nucleotides, the CDR3 is TGTGCCAGCAGTTACGGCTGGAGAAACACTGAAGCTTTCTTT. This sequence encodes CASSYGWRNTEAFF.

The rearrangement uses TRBV5-1 and TRBJ2-1; D possibly corresponds to TRBD2 (6 bases). V shed 7 bases and J shed 5 bases, with 13 bases lying between them. The germline gives CDR1 SGHRS, CDR2 YFSETQ. CDR3 length: 13 amino acids. In nucleotides, the CDR3 is TGCGCCAGCTCCCCGGGGGTTGACAATGAGCAGTTCTTC. Encoded protein: CASSPGVDNEQFF.

This clone was counted only a few times. The chain joins TRBV2 to TRBJ1-2, with 9 bases that match TRBD1. V shed 6 bases and J 8 bases; nucleotides not matched to a gene: 13. CDR3 length equals 15 residues. Germline CDR1 is SNHLY and CDR2 is FYNNEI. The CDR3 DNA is TGTGCCAGCAGCATACCAACAGGGGGCAGAATAGGCTACACCTTC. This codes for CASSIPTGGRIGYTF.

The rearrangement joins TRBV6-5 to TRBJ2-3; 7 bases align to TRBD2. CDR3 length equals 14 residues. Germline V gives CDR1 MNHEY, CDR2 SVGAGI. The V segment lost 3 bases and the J segment 6 bases; nucleotides outside the gene matches: 6. DNA for the CDR3: TGTGCCAGCAGTTATGTAGGTAGCGGGGATACGCAGTATTTT. Its protein is CASSYVGSGDTQYF.

The chain has TRBV15 and TRBJ2-2; 15 positions match TRBD2. The CDR3 covers 19 residues. V shed 4 bases, J shed 1 base, and the junction held 7 bases outside the gene matches. The germline gives CDR1 LNHNV, CDR2 YYDKDF (reference sequence). CDR3 region: CATSNPPGLAGGNTGELFF. CDR3 coding DNA: TGTGCCACCAGCAACCCTCCGGGACTAGCGGGGGGGAACACCGGGGAGCTGTTTTTT.

The table lists this clone with a few counts. The chain recombines TRBV5-1 with TRBJ2-3, with 13 bases lining up with TRBD2. The germline V gene has CDR1 SGHRS and CDR2 YFSETQ. CDR3 size: 17 residues. V lost 4 bases, J lost 0 bases, and 5 bases stayed unmatched. The chain's CDR3 is CASSPGTSGDSTDTQYF. The CDR3, as DNA: TGCGCCAGCAGCCCCGGGACTAGCGGGGACAGCACAGATACGCAGTATTTT.

The chain recombines TRBV2 with TRBJ2-1; 13 bases fit TRBD2. This CDR3 is built from 15 residues. The V segment lost 3 bases and the J segment 8 bases; nucleotides outside the gene matches: 4. The germline V gene has CDR1 SNHLY and CDR2 FYNNEI. This CDR3 reads CASSDTSGGADEQFF. The CDR3 DNA follows: TGTGCCAGCAGTGATACTAGCGGGGGGGCTGATGAGCAGTTCTTC.

This chain links TRBV28 with TRBJ2-7, with TRBD1 matching over 7 bases. The ends lost 1 base at V and 12 bases at J; junction bases unmatched: 12. The CDR3 consists of 14 residues. CDR1 is MDHEN, CDR2 SYDVKM, per germline. The CDR3 reads CASSLSAPTGDVYF. The DNA of the CDR3 is TGTGCCAGCAGTTTATCCGCCCCAACAGGGGATGTGTACTTC.

The V call is TRBV18, the J call TRBJ1-2, with 9 bases lining up with TRBD1. Looked up from germline, CDR1 is KGHSH and CDR2 is LQKENI. V shed 3 bases, J shed 3 bases, and the junction held 8 bases outside the gene matches. This CDR3 is 16 amino acids long. The CDR3 sequence: CASSPKGTGRDYGYTF. Written as DNA, the CDR3 is TGTGCCAGCTCACCTAAGGGGACAGGGAGGGACTATGGCTACACCTTC.

The chain has TRBV2 and TRBJ2-7; 7 nucleotides align to TRBD1. The CDR3 has 16 residues. Germline trimming cut 7 bases from V and 0 bases from J; bases unmatched to any gene: 12. Germline values: CDR1 SNHLY, CDR2 FYNNEI. CDR3 coding DNA: TGTGCCAGCAATATGGGACAGATGGTGAGCTCCTACGAGCAGTACTTC. Protein sequence: CASNMGQMVSSYEQYF. Drawing the rest from reference TRBV2 and TRBJ2-7, the complete variable domain is EPEVTQTPSHQVTQMGQEVILRCVPISNHLYFYWYRQILGQKVEFLVSFYNNEISEKSEIFDDQFSVERPDGSNFTLKIRSTKLEDSAMYFCASNMGQMVSSYEQYFGPGTRLTVT.

V and J are TRBV13 and TRBJ2-7, with 8 positions matching TRBD2. Germline CDR1 is PRHDT and CDR2 is FYEKMQ (reference sequence). V shed 7 bases, J shed 5 bases, and the junction held 7 bases outside the gene matches. The CDR3 loop spans 13 amino acids. As DNA, the CDR3 is TGTGCCAGCATTGAGAGCGGGGGCAACGAGCAGTACTTC. Residues: CASIESGGNEQYF.

The chain has TRBV28 and TRBJ1-2; D perhaps matches TRBD1 (5 bases). The CDR3 is 14 residues long. The V gene's germline CDR1 is MDHEN and CDR2 SYDVKM. V was shortened by 10 bases and J by 4 bases, with 19 bases between the two germline ends. This CDR3 reads CATLEGDSAYGYTF. DNA of the CDR3: TGTGCCACCTTGGAAGGAGACAGCGCCTATGGCTACACCTTC.

The J gene is TRBJ2-6, the V gene TRBV28; 10 positions agree with TRBD1. With 4 bases clipped from V and 3 bases from J, the junction kept 6 bases outside the gene matches. The CDR3 spans 17 residues. The germline V gene has CDR1 MDHEN and CDR2 SYDVKM. DNA of the CDR3: TGTGCCAGCAGTTCCGGGACAGGGGTTTATGGGGCCAACGTCCTGACTTTC. This encodes CASSSGTGVYGANVLTF.

V usage is TRBV7-9 and J usage is TRBJ1-6; D call uncertain. V dropped 4 bases and J dropped 10 bases, with 14 bases sitting between them. This CDR3 contains 14 residues. Germline lookup yields CDR1 SEHNR and CDR2 FQNEAQ (reference sequence). The CDR3 nucleotides are TGTGCCAGCAGCTACCCGGCCCCCGGGTCACCCCTCCACTTT. It specifies CASSYPAPGSPLHF.

A note on this clone: Sequence at one end of the junction differs from germline and may be a read error. The chain carries TRBV11-3 and TRBJ1-6; D perhaps matches TRBD1 (5 bases). Germline V CDR1 and CDR2: SGHNT, YENEEA. There are 13 residues in the CDR3. This CDR3 reads CASSLVYGTPEDF. The CDR3 nucleotides are TGTGCCAGCAGCTTAGTGTATGGGACTCCGGAAGACTTT.

The genes are TRBV10-2 and TRBJ2-2; 11 bases align to TRBD2. The ends lost 6 bases at V and 4 bases at J; junction bases unmatched: 7. CDR1 and CDR2 (germline): WSHSY, SAAADI. CDR3 size: 16 residues. The DNA of the CDR3 is TGCGCCAGCAGCGTGACTAGCGGGGAGTTCACCGGGGAGCTGTTTTTT. Its translation: CASSVTSGEFTGELFF.

This chain connects TRBV5-1 to TRBJ1-1, with D hard to call. V lost 0 bases and J lost 8, with 20 bases in between. In germline, CDR1 is SGHRS, CDR2 YFSETQ. CDR3 length equals 16 residues. The CDR3 sequence is CASSLGPLTGRLEAFF. CDR3 in DNA: TGCGCCAGCAGCTTGGGCCCCCTGACCGGTAGACTAGAAGCTTTCTTT.

The V and J genes are TRBV6-5 and TRBJ2-2; tentative D call: TRBD1 (5 bases). V gave up 0 bases and J gave up 1 base, with 9 bases separating them. The CDR3 has 16 amino acids. Looked up from germline, CDR1 is MNHEY and CDR2 is SVGAGI. The CDR3 here is CASSYSGRGNTGELFF. CDR3 bases: TGTGCCAGCAGTTACTCGGGTAGGGGGAACACCGGGGAGCTGTTTTTT.

This rearrangement joins TRBV10-2 to TRBJ2-7, with 9 bases matching TRBD2. J was trimmed by 2 bases and V by 2 bases; bases with no gene match: 10. The CDR3 consists of 17 residues. Per germline, CDR1 WSHSY and CDR2 SAAADI. The CDR3 nucleotides read TGCGCCAGCAGTGAGCTTGAAGAGCGGGGGGAAGCCTACGAGCAGTACTTC. It encodes CASSELEERGEAYEQYF.

The V gene is TRBV5-1, the J gene TRBJ2-7; the match to TRBD1 covers 9 bases. Trimming at V came to 4 bases and at J to 0 bases, leaving 2 bases not matched to a gene. The CDR3 runs 14 residues. The germline V gene has CDR1 SGHRS and CDR2 YFSETQ. CDR3 nucleotide sequence: TGCGCCAGCAGCACGGGACAGGGCTCCTACGAGCAGTACTTC. Encoded protein: CASSTGQGSYEQYF. Looking up the rest from reference TRBV5-1 and TRBJ2-7 gives the full variable domain: KAGVTQTPRYLIKTRGQQVTLSCSPISGHRSVSWYQQTPGQGLQFLFEYFSETQRNKGNFPGRFSGRQFSNSRSEMNVSTLELGDSALYLCASSTGQGSYEQYFGPGTRLTVT.

This clone came up once. The chain links TRBV21-1 to TRBJ1-2; TRBD1 reflects the table's D call only, with no check against the DNA. TRBV21-1 is flagged as a pseudogene. The CDR3 runs 11 residues. The CDR3 nucleotides read TGTGCCACCCGAGGGGGTGACAGGGTAGATTTC. This gives the protein CATRGGDRVDF.

This clone was seen only a few times. The chain recombines TRBV15 with TRBJ1-1; 9 positions match TRBD1. Germline V gene sequence: CDR1 LNHNV, CDR2 YYDKDF (reference sequence). The CDR3 has 14 amino acids. V was clipped by 3 bases and J by 6 bases; unmatched bases: 5. CDR3 region: CATSSDRGWAEAFF. CDR3 bases: TGTGCCACCAGCAGCGACAGGGGGTGGGCTGAAGCTTTCTTT.

This chain links TRBV19 with TRBJ1-1, with D perhaps matching TRBD1 (6 bases). The V end lost 4 bases, the J end lost 2 bases, and 11 bases lay between the germline ends. Germline lookup yields CDR1 LNHDA and CDR2 SQIVND (reference sequence). The CDR3 has 14 residues. Here the CDR3 reads CASSRGRGNTEAFF. CDR3 nucleotide sequence: TGTGCCAGTAGTAGGGGCAGGGGTAACACTGAAGCTTTCTTT. The variable domain in full, with the rest retrieved from reference TRBV19 and TRBJ1-1, is DGGITQSPKYLFRKEGQNVTLSCEQNLNHDAMYWYRQDPGQGLRLIYYSQIVNDFQKGDIAEGYSVSREKKESFPLTVTSAQKNPTAFYLCASSRGRGNTEAFFGQGTRLTVV.

The chain combines TRBV11-2 with TRBJ1-5; TRBD1 might be the D (5 bases). Germline V lookup: CDR1 SGHAT, CDR2 FQNNGV. V lost 5 bases, J lost 4 bases, and 15 bases lay in between. The CDR3 loop spans 15 amino acids. The CDR3 bases are TGTGCCAGCAGCCCCGGGGGGTACAAAAATCAGCCCCAGCATTTT. The encoded protein is CASSPGGYKNQPQHF.

This chain links TRBV14 with TRBJ2-1; 7 bases line up with TRBD1. The CDR3 covers 14 residues. V lost 8 bases to trimming and J lost 6 bases; unmatched junction nucleotides: 10. Germline values: CDR1 SGHDN, CDR2 FVKESK. DNA for the CDR3: TGTGCCAGCGACGGGACAGAGTACGGCAATGAGCAGTTCTTC. Protein sequence: CASDGTEYGNEQFF.

The chain joins TRBV5-4 to TRBJ1-2, with D possibly TRBD1 on 5 matching bases. Trimming stripped 0 bases from V and 0 bases from J, with 12 bases between. Germline CDR1 SGHNT, CDR2 YYREEE (reference sequence). The CDR3 has 16 residues. In DNA form, the CDR3 reads TGTGCCAGCAGCTTGGAGTCGACAGCGACTAACTATGGCTACACCTTC. This translates into CASSLESTATNYGYTF.